The clone carrying this TCR beta chain has just a few counts. As yet, its antigen is unknown. New diagnoses, under 2 months' duration, and ages 18 to 65 characterized the hyperthyroidism patients. Enrollment excluded any patients with other autoimmune diseases, uncontrolled infections, pregnancy or lactation. The data originate from a study of Graves' ophthalmopathy and Graves' hyperthyroidism. General observations from the study: At around 65% sensitivity and approximately 78% specificity, the model predicted progression of the ophthalmopathy. The authors also found most expanded thyroid clonotypes above 0.001 frequency in blood.

The germline V gene encodes CDR1 SGDLS and CDR2 YYNGEE. V shed 4 bases and J shed 2 bases, with 10 bases lying between them. CDR3 length equals 14 residues. Amplification targeted the TCR beta CDR3 regions, with RNA transcripts as the source material. First-round RT-PCR employed HTBI primers, with a second-round multiplex PCR after it. TCRdb recomputed calls from the multiplex PCR reads with MiXCR, one row per CDR3 protein. The sample contains approximately 1.2 million distinct CDR3 sequences, around a third of which appear only once. The source material was peripheral blood or thyroid tissue (not recorded which). This TCR derives from an adult man with Graves' hyperthyroidism. V gene TRBV9 combines with J gene TRBJ1-5; D not certain. This chain's CDR3 is CASSRTVGNQPQHF. The CDR3 DNA follows: TGTGCCAGCAGCCGGACGGTGGGCAATCAGCCCCAGCATTTT. The whole variable domain, filled in from reference TRBV9 and TRBJ1-5, reads DSGVTQTPKHLITATGQRVTLRCSPRSGDLSVYWYQQSLDQGLQFLIQYYNGEERAKGNILERFSAQQFPDLHSELNLSSLELGDSALYFCASSRTVGNQPQHFGDGTRLSIL.